The present TCR beta chain was sequenced within a study of long-term antiretroviral therapy in people with HIV. Study results and caveats: It was observed that HIV repertoires exhibited narrower CDR3 length ranges than controls. Diversity measured after ART increased yet remained under transplant donor controls.

Donors needed at least one pre-ART PBMC sample plus at least two post-ART samples. Each HIV participant was treated in the United States. The run of the v3.0 immunoSEQ assay was at survey level. Measured with immunoSEQ multiplex PCR; TCRdb has only the in-frame clones, and not every one. The data contain approximately 17,000 clones, about four fifths of them singletons. The germline CDR1 and CDR2 sequences are SQVTM and ANQGSEA. J gave up 4 bases and V 6 bases, and 6 bases lay outside the gene matches. This CDR3 is built from 13 residues. This clone was recorded a few times. What it recognizes is unknown.

The sample in question was unsorted PBMCs, obtained around 2.5 years before starting antiretroviral therapy. The rearrangement joins TRBV29-1 to TRBJ1-5; 7 nucleotides agree with TRBD1. The origin of this receptor is a woman between 45 and 65 years old with HIV. The CDR3 sequence: CSVQTGLNQPQHF. For the CDR3, the DNA is TGCAGCGTACAGACAGGGCTTAATCAGCCCCAGCATTTT.